Listed here are 25 T cell receptor beta chains from one sample, sequenced in a study of blood T cell repertoires in COVID-19. Only in-frame clones appear in the TCRdb table, and some are missing; sequencing was by immunoSEQ multiplex PCR. Of roughly 300,000 clones in the sample, roughly 93% were seen once. Sequencing was done on a sample of PBMCs or T cells enriched from blood (not recorded which). These receptors all stem from a middle-aged woman with acute COVID-19.

J is TRBJ1-2 and V is TRBV18; the D is unclear. Germline loops: CDR1 KGHSH, CDR2 LQKENI. The CDR3 runs 14 residues. Trimming cost V 3 bases and J 6 bases, with 14 bases left between them. Here the CDR3 reads CASSPVGVRDGYTF. CDR3 nucleotide sequence: TGTGCCAGCTCACCCGTTGGTGTACGGGATGGCTACACCTTC.

The chain recombines TRBV5-1 with TRBJ1-2; TRBD1 matches at 7 bases. This CDR3 region has 12 residues. V shed 2 bases and J 8 bases; nucleotides not matched to a gene: 3. From germline, CDR1 is SGHRS and CDR2 YFSETQ. CDR3 coding DNA: TGCGCCAGCAGCTTAGACAGGGACGGCTACACCTTC. Protein sequence: CASSLDRDGYTF.

This rearrangement joins TRBV19 to TRBJ2-5, with 11 bases matching TRBD2. There are 15 residues in the CDR3. J lost 5 bases, V lost 4 bases, and 6 bases had no gene match. Per the germline V gene, CDR1 is LNHDA and CDR2 is SQIVND (reference sequence). In DNA form, the CDR3 reads TGTGCCAGTAGTACCCTAGCGGGAGGCGGGGAGACCCAGTACTTC. This codes for CASSTLAGGGETQYF.

This chain uses TRBV5-4 with TRBJ1-1, with TRBD1 identical over 9 bases. Germline-derived CDR1 and CDR2 are SGHNT and YYREEE (reference sequence). There are 15 residues in the CDR3. V was clipped by 4 bases and J by 4 bases; unmatched bases: 8. The CDR3 bases are TGTGCCAGCAGCGGACAAACAGGGGGCGTCACTGAAGCTTTCTTT. It translates to CASSGQTGGVTEAFF.

V and J are TRBV7-3 and TRBJ2-3; possible D gene TRBD1, 5 bases. CDR1 and CDR2 from the germline V gene are SGHTA and FQGTGA. Trimming removed 1 base from V and 5 bases from J, with 10 bases in between. CDR3 length equals 14 residues. Written as DNA, the CDR3 is TGTGCCAGCAGCTTAAGTCCAGGGATAGATACGCAGTATTTT. Amino acids: CASSLSPGIDTQYF.

This sequence joins TRBV14 and TRBJ1-4, with 7 bases aligning to TRBD1. CDR1 and CDR2 from the germline V gene are SGHDN and FVKESK. This CDR3 comprises 15 residues. V shed 1 base, J shed 8 bases, and the junction held 7 bases outside the gene matches. This chain's CDR3 is CASSQVRGSFEKLFF. The CDR3 DNA reads as TGTGCCAGCAGCCAAGTCAGGGGGAGTTTCGAAAAACTGTTTTTT.

V gene TRBV11-2 combines with J gene TRBJ2-2; 8 nucleotides line up with TRBD1. The CDR3 spans 18 residues. V lost 1 base, J lost 4 bases, and 11 bases stayed unmatched. The germline CDR1 and CDR2 sequences are SGHAT and FQNNGV. The CDR3 here is CASSLGRRTGYRTGELFF. The CDR3 bases are TGTGCCAGCAGCTTAGGAAGGAGGACAGGGTATCGCACCGGGGAGCTGTTTTTT. Full variable domain (remainder filled in from reference TRBV11-2 and TRBJ2-2): EAGVAQSPRYKIIEKRQSVAFWCNPISGHATLYWYQQILGQGPKLLIQFQNNGVVDDSQLPKDRFSAERLKGVDSTLKIQPAKLEDSAVYLCASSLGRRTGYRTGELFFGEGSRLTVL.

This clone was seen a handful of times. The chain links TRBV28 to TRBJ2-2; 12 nucleotides line up with TRBD2. CDR3 length: 16 amino acids. V gave up 6 bases and J gave up 4 bases; unmatched junction bases: 6. Germline values: CDR1 MDHEN, CDR2 SYDVKM. In DNA form, the CDR3 reads TGTGCCAGCAGGCGTGGACTAGCGGGAATCACCGGGGAGCTGTTTTTT. This translates into CASRRGLAGITGELFF.

This clone was detected a few times. V and J are TRBV6-5 and TRBJ1-4; 7 bases are a match to TRBD1. V lost 6 bases to trimming and J lost 0 bases; unmatched junction nucleotides: 4. This CDR3 has 15 residues. Germline CDR1 reads MNHEY; CDR2 reads SVGAGI. CDR3: CASRKTGATNEKLFF. The CDR3 region has the DNA TGTGCCAGCAGGAAAACAGGGGCAACTAATGAAAAACTGTTTTTT.

CDR3 in DNA: TGTGCCAGCAGCTTAAGTCGGGCGGCGGGAGTGGGGACCGGGGAGCTGTTTTTT. Translating it yields CASSLSRAAGVGTGELFF. The rearrangement joins TRBV7-8 to TRBJ2-2, with 7 positions matching TRBD2. The CDR3 has 18 amino acids. Germline V gene sequence: CDR1 SGHVS, CDR2 FQNEAQ. V gave up 2 bases and J gave up 5 bases; unmatched junction bases: 14.

The rearrangement joins TRBV7-8 to TRBJ1-5; TRBD1 agrees at 7 bases. This CDR3 contains 14 residues. CDR1 is SGHVS, CDR2 FQNEAQ, per germline. The J segment lost 5 bases and the V segment lost 3 bases, leaving 4 bases of the junction unmatched. The CDR3: CASSFRDSDQPQHF. The CDR3 DNA reads TGTGCCAGCAGCTTCAGGGACAGCGATCAGCCCCAGCATTTT.

The V gene is TRBV6-4, the J gene TRBJ1-1; D possibly corresponds to TRBD1 (6 bases). CDR3 length: 14 residues. CDR1 is MRHNA, CDR2 SNTAGT, per germline. V lost 5 bases to trimming and J lost 6 bases, with 16 bases between them. CDR3 region: CASSPSPGGSEAFF. CDR3 bases: TGTGCCAGCAGTCCATCCCCGGGGGGCTCTGAAGCTTTCTTT.

The chain uses TRBV24-1 and TRBJ2-5; 10 bases fit TRBD1. From germline, CDR1 is KGHDR and CDR2 SFDVKD. This CDR3 spans 13 amino acids. The junction had 4 bases not matched to a gene; V was cut back by 9 bases and J by 4 bases. In DNA, the CDR3 is TGTGCCACCGGGGACAGGGGATTAGAGACCCAGTACTTC. It yields the protein CATGDRGLETQYF.

Many counts were recorded for this clone. DNA for the CDR3: TGTGCCAGTAGTTATGGAAGGGGGCGAGCCACTGAAGCTTTCTTT. It translates to CASSYGRGRATEAFF. The gene calls are TRBV19 and TRBJ1-1; 7 bases match TRBD1. Unmatched junction bases numbered 10, after V lost 5 bases and J lost 4 bases. CDR1 and CDR2 (germline): LNHDA, SQIVND (reference sequence). This CDR3 has 15 amino acids. Based on the CDR3 plus reference TRBV19 and TRBJ1-1, the full variable domain is DGGITQSPKYLFRKEGQNVTLSCEQNLNHDAMYWYRQDPGQGLRLIYYSQIVNDFQKGDIAEGYSVSREKKESFPLTVTSAQKNPTAFYLCASSYGRGRATEAFFGQGTRLTVV.

V is TRBV19 and J is TRBJ2-2; 7 bases map to TRBD1. Germline loops: CDR1 LNHDA, CDR2 SQIVND (reference sequence). The J segment lost 0 bases and the V segment lost 5 bases, leaving 6 bases of the junction unmatched. This CDR3 is built from 16 residues. The CDR3 DNA follows: TGTGCCAGTAGTGCCCCGGGACAGTCGAACACCGGGGAGCTGTTTTTT. Protein sequence: CASSAPGQSNTGELFF.

The genes are TRBV30 and TRBJ2-5; a weak D match, TRBD1 (5 bases). The germline CDR1 and CDR2 sequences are GTSNPN and SVGIG (reference sequence). With 2 bases removed from V and 4 bases from J, the gap between germline ends came to 11 bases. CDR3 length: 13 amino acids. This chain's CDR3 is CAWSLRTGETQYF. Written as DNA, the CDR3 is TGTGCCTGGAGTCTAAGAACAGGAGAGACCCAGTACTTC.

This clone occurred once. The rearrangement joins TRBV18 to TRBJ1-5; 8 bases fit TRBD1. The CDR3 runs 14 residues. In germline, CDR1 is KGHSH, CDR2 LQKENI. The junction had 3 bases not matched to a gene; V was cut back by 4 bases and J by 4 bases. As DNA, the CDR3 is TGTGCCAGCTCACAGGGACAGGCAAATCAGCCCCAGCATTTT. As protein: CASSQGQANQPQHF.

The CDR3: CASSLSFNSGELFF. The CDR3 DNA reads as TGCGCCAGCAGCTTAAGCTTCAATTCCGGGGAGCTGTTTTTT. The chain links TRBV5-1 to TRBJ2-2; no definite D call. Germline V gives CDR1 SGHRS, CDR2 YFSETQ. V lost 2 bases and J lost 6, with 11 bases in between. The CDR3 is made up of 14 amino acids.

This clone was detected only a few times. The V call is TRBV29-1, the J call TRBJ2-1; D is unclear. V gave up 7 bases and J gave up 3 bases, with 7 bases separating them. Germline-derived CDR1 and CDR2 are SQVTM and ANQGSEA. The CDR3 is 11 residues long. CDR3 bases: TGCAGCGAACGCAGCTACAATGAGCAGTTCTTC. This sequence encodes CSERSYNEQFF.

The chain's CDR3 is CASSEQDRGPGELFF. CDR3 bases: TGTGCCAGCAGTGAACAAGACAGGGGCCCCGGGGAGCTGTTTTTT. V and J are TRBV2 and TRBJ2-2, with 8 bases fitting TRBD1. The trim removed 2 bases at V and 6 bases at J, leaving 5 bases unmatched. From germline, CDR1 is SNHLY and CDR2 FYNNEI. This CDR3 contains 15 residues. Based on the CDR3 plus reference TRBV2 and TRBJ2-2, the full variable domain is EPEVTQTPSHQVTQMGQEVILRCVPISNHLYFYWYRQILGQKVEFLVSFYNNEISEKSEIFDDQFSVERPDGSNFTLKIRSTKLEDSAMYFCASSEQDRGPGELFFGEGSRLTVL.

On this clone: The sample contains more than one DNA sequence encoding this CDR3. The chain has TRBV6-5 and TRBJ1-6; D may be TRBD1 (6 bases). Germline V CDR1 and CDR2: MNHEY, SVGAGI. The V end was cut by 5 bases, the J end by 6 bases, with 8 bases between. The CDR3 covers 13 residues. CDR3 in DNA: TGTGCCAGCAGTCGGACAGTTAATTCACCCCTCCACTTT. Encoded protein: CASSRTVNSPLHF.

CDR3 sequence: CASSQQEEVSTNEKLFF. In nucleotides, the CDR3 is TGTGCCAGCAGCCAGCAGGAGGAGGTTTCAACTAATGAAAAACTGTTTTTT. The chain joins TRBV9 to TRBJ1-4; unclear D gene. Per the germline V gene, CDR1 is SGDLS and CDR2 is YYNGEE. Trimming left V 4 bases short and J 0 bases short, with 16 bases between. There are 17 residues in the CDR3.

The V call is TRBV6-2 or TRBV6-3, the J call TRBJ2-1; TRBD2 matches 7 bases. With 0 bases clipped from V and 4 bases from J, the junction kept 6 bases outside the gene matches. This CDR3 is built from 16 residues. Germline assignment: CDR1 MNHEY and CDR2 SVGEGT. CDR3 in amino acids: CASSYSMGGTYNEQFF. The CDR3 nucleotides read TGTGCCAGCAGTTACTCGATGGGGGGGACTTACAATGAGCAGTTCTTC.

The CDR3 reads CASSLGGVRNEQFF. In DNA, the CDR3 is TGTGCCAGCAGCTTAGGCGGGGTCCGCAATGAGCAGTTCTTC. The V and J genes are TRBV11-3 and TRBJ2-1, with D perhaps matching TRBD2 (6 bases). The CDR3 consists of 14 residues. Trimming cost V 1 base and J 6 bases, with 10 bases left between them. Germline CDR1 SGHNT, CDR2 YENEEA.

The gene calls are TRBV18 and TRBJ2-7, with D perhaps matching TRBD2 (6 bases). Germline lookup yields CDR1 KGHSH and CDR2 LQKENI. The CDR3 has 14 amino acids. Trimming removed 6 bases from V and 3 bases from J, with 15 bases in between. The DNA of the CDR3 is TGTGCCAGCTCGCCTCTAGGGACTTACTACGAGCAGTACTTC. Protein sequence: CASSPLGTYYEQYF.